This is a list of T cell receptor beta chains from one sample in a study of T cells in Graves' hyperthyroidism and ophthalmopathy. One entry per CDR3 protein, called by TCRdb with MiXCR from the multiplex PCR reads. The table shows about 590,000 distinct CDR3 sequences, with approximately 15% occurring only once. Sequencing was performed on blood. These receptors came from a woman aged 25 to 39 with Graves' hyperthyroidism. The CDR3 runs from the conserved cysteine through the conserved F or W. D genes are given only for firm matches. Size tells how often a clone was seen (once, few, many) or the class of an expanded clone, and some rows leave it out.

DNA | CDR3 | D | J | V | size
TGTGCCAGCAGCTTAGGGGGGGGGCTAGAGACCCAGTACTTC | CASSLGGGLETQYF | - | TRBJ2-5 | TRBV7-2 | few
TGTGCCAGCAGCCCGACAGGGGTTCTTGGGGCCAACGTCCTGACTTTC | CASSPTGVLGANVLTF | TRBD1 | TRBJ2-6 | TRBV11-2 | -
TGCAGTGCTAGTCCATCGGGACAGGGAAGGGAAAAACTGTTTTTT | CSASPSGQGREKLFF | TRBD1 | TRBJ1-4 | TRBV20-1 | many
TGTGCCAGCAGTTACCTAGCGGGAGGGGGTGAGCAGTTCTTC | CASSYLAGGGEQFF | TRBD2 | TRBJ2-1 | TRBV6-2/TRBV6-3 | many
TGTGCCAGCAGCTACCCTCAGGACGGCTACAATGAGCAGTTCTTC | CASSYPQDGYNEQFF | - | TRBJ2-1 | TRBV6-2/TRBV6-3 | many
TGTGCCAGCAGCCCTAGTGGGGGACAGGGGTTATACGAGCAGTACTTC | CASSPSGGQGLYEQYF | TRBD1 | TRBJ2-7 | TRBV11-2 | many
TGTGCCAGCAGCTTAGGGTATCTAGCCGACAATGAGCAGTTCTTC | CASSLGYLADNEQFF | - | TRBJ2-1 | TRBV13 | many
TGCGCCAGCAGCTTGGGGGACAGGGAGTTAAACACTGAAGCTTTCTTT | CASSLGDRELNTEAFF | TRBD1 | TRBJ1-1 | TRBV5-1 | many
TGTGCCAGCAAGGAGAGCGGGAGGGCCACAGATACGCAGTATTTT | CASKESGRATDTQYF | TRBD2 | TRBJ2-3 | TRBV9 | few
TGTGCCAGCAGCTTAGAGGAAACAGATACGCAGTATTTT | CASSLEETDTQYF | - | TRBJ2-3 | TRBV7-6 | -
TGTGCCAGCAGTTTTGCGGGGGATGAAAAACTGTTTTTT | CASSFAGDEKLFF | - | TRBJ1-4 | TRBV27 | many
TGTGCCACCAGTGATGGTCGTTGGGGAACGGAGACCCAGTACTTC | CATSDGRWGTETQYF | - | TRBJ2-5 | TRBV24-1 | few
TGTGCCAGCAGTAAACTCGAGCAAGTTCCCAATGAAAAACTGTTTTTT | CASSKLEQVPNEKLFF | - | TRBJ1-4 | TRBV27 | -
TGTGCCAGCAGTTTAACCGGCCAGAACACTGAAGCTTTCTTT | CASSLTGQNTEAFF | - | TRBJ1-1 | TRBV7-3 | many
TGTGCCAGCAGTATCTCGCGGGAGTCCAACAATGAGCAGTTCTTC | CASSISRESNNEQFF | TRBD2 | TRBJ2-1 | TRBV12-3/TRBV12-4 | -
TGCAGTGCTAGTGCGTGGAATGAAGCTTTCTTT | CSASAWNEAFF | - | TRBJ1-1 | TRBV20-1 | -
TGTGCCAGTCGACTAGGCAACAATGAGCAGTTCTTC | CASRLGNNEQFF | - | TRBJ2-1 | TRBV13 | many
TGTGCCAGCAGTAACCATTTGGAAGACTCCTACGAGCAGTACTTC | CASSNHLEDSYEQYF | - | TRBJ2-7 | TRBV12-3/TRBV12-4 | -
TGTGCCAGCAGCTTAACTAGCGGGAGTGGAGATACGCAGTATTTT | CASSLTSGSGDTQYF | TRBD2 | TRBJ2-3 | TRBV7-2 | many
TGTGCCAGCAGCCACGTCTTAGCCGGCGAGCAGTACTTC | CASSHVLAGEQYF | - | TRBJ2-7 | TRBV5-5 | -
TGTGCCAGCAGCCAAGACACGACAGGGGGCTCGACCCAGTACTTC | CASSQDTTGGSTQYF | TRBD1 | TRBJ2-5 | TRBV3-1 | many
TGCAGTGCTAGAGATCCCCTCGGACGGGATGAAGCTTTCTTT | CSARDPLGRDEAFF | - | TRBJ1-1 | TRBV20-1 | few
TGCAGTGCTACCGGACAGGGCTCCTACAATGAGCAGTTCTTC | CSATGQGSYNEQFF | TRBD1 | TRBJ2-1 | TRBV20-1 | many
TGTGCCAGCAGCCGGACAGGAAGCTCCTACAATGAGCAGTTCTTC | CASSRTGSSYNEQFF | TRBD1 | TRBJ2-1 | TRBV3-1 | many
TGTGCCAGCAGCCCAGGGACTAGCGGATACACAGATACGCAGTATTTT | CASSPGTSGYTDTQYF | TRBD2 | TRBJ2-3 | TRBV7-3 | many
TGTGCCATCAGTGAGCCGACTACCGAGGTAGGCGCCTACGAGCAGTACTTC | CAISEPTTEVGAYEQYF | - | TRBJ2-7 | TRBV12-3/TRBV12-4 | -
TGTGCCAGCAGTCGTCAGGGGACAGGGGGGGCCGGGGAGCTGTTTTTT | CASSRQGTGGAGELFF | TRBD1 | TRBJ2-2 | TRBV28 | many
TGTGCCACTTCTGGGTTCGGGGAGCTGTTTTTT | CATSGFGELFF | - | TRBJ2-2 | TRBV2 | -
TGCAGTGCTAGAGATTCGGGACTAGCGGGGCCGACCTACAATGAGCAGTTCTTC | CSARDSGLAGPTYNEQFF | TRBD2 | TRBJ2-1 | TRBV20-1 | -
TGTGCCAGCAGCTTAACCTCAGGGGGCTACGAGCAGTACTTC | CASSLTSGGYEQYF | TRBD1 | TRBJ2-7 | TRBV7-2 | many
TGCAGTGCCCCCCACACGAAGAGCTCCTATAATTCACCCCTCCACTTT | CSAPHTKSSYNSPLHF | - | TRBJ1-6 | TRBV20-1 | few
TGTGCCAGCAGTACTAGGCAGACGGACAGCCCGATGAACACTGAAGCTTTCTTT | CASSTRQTDSPMNTEAFF | - | TRBJ1-1 | TRBV12-3/TRBV12-4 | many
TGTGCCTGGAGTGCCGGGGGGGGGTCTCTCTCTCTCTCTGGAAACACCATATATTTT | CAWSAGGGSLSLSGNTIYF | - | TRBJ1-3 | TRBV30 | -